This TCR beta chain was profiled in a study of blood T cell repertoires in COVID-19. This clone came up a few times. This CDR3 comprises 14 residues. V lost 5 bases, J lost 3 bases, and 11 bases lay in between. Germline-derived CDR1 and CDR2 are LGHNT and FRNRAP. The assay was immunoSEQ multiplex PCR, and TCRdb's table has in-frame clones only and misses some. This sample has about 150,000 clones, with about 83% found just once. Sequenced material: peripheral blood. This TCR came from a woman at least 80 years old with acute or convalescent COVID-19. The V gene is TRBV12-5, the J gene TRBJ1-5; possible D gene TRBD1, 6 bases. CDR3 loop: CASGTGQPNQPQHF. CDR3 coding DNA: TGTGCTAGTGGTACTGGACAGCCCAATCAGCCCCAGCATTTT. Drawing the rest from reference TRBV12-5 and TRBJ1-5, the complete variable domain is DARVTQTPRHKVTEMGQEVTMRCQPILGHNTVFWYRQTMMQGLELLAYFRNRAPLDDSGMPKDRFSAEMPDATLATLKIQPSEPRDSAVYFCASGTGQPNQPQHFGDGTRLSIL.